This T cell receptor beta chain comes out of a study of cytotoxic CD8 clonotypes in ibrutinib-treated CLL. This clone was seen a single time. Its antigen is not identified. Clones were read by immunoSEQ multiplex PCR, and TCRdb kept only the in-frame ones, dropping some. The data contain approximately 25,000 clones, roughly two thirds of them singletons. CDR3 length: 16 residues. CDR1 is MGHRA, CDR2 YSYEKL, per germline. V gave up 0 bases and J gave up 8 bases, with 20 bases separating them. Regarding the study as a whole: Public clonotypes showed up rarely, and on treatment they shrank or held steady. At baseline, clonality was higher than in age-matched healthy donors and correlated with CD8+ counts.

The sequencing used PBMCs, collected at disease progression, from a patient treated with ibrutinib. The receptor's source is a human donor with chronic lymphocytic leukemia. The gene calls are TRBV4-1 and TRBJ2-7; the D call may be TRBD1 or TRBD2 (5 bases each). This chain's CDR3 is CASSQDWGVPGSKQYF. DNA of the CDR3: TGCGCCAGCAGCCAAGATTGGGGAGTGCCAGGGTCAAAGCAGTACTTC.